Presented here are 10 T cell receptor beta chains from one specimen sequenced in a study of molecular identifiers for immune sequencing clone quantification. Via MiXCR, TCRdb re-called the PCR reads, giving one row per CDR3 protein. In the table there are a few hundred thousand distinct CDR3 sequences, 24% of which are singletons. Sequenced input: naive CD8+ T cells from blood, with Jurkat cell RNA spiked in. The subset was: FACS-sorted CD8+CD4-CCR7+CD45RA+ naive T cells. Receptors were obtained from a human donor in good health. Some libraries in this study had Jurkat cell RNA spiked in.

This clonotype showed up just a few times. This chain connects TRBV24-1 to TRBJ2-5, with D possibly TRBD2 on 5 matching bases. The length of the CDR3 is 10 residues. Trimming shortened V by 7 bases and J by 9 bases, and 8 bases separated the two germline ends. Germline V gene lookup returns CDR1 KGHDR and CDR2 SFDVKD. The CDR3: CATRAAPQYF. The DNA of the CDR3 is TGTGCCACCAGAGCGGCCCCCCAGTACTTC.

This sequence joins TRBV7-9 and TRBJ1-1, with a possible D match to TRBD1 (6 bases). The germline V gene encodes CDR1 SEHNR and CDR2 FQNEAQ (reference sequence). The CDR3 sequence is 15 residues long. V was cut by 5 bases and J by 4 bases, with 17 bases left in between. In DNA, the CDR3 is TGTGCCAGCAGCATAGGTTGGACAGTCCGCACTGAAGCTTTCTTT. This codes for CASSIGWTVRTEAFF.

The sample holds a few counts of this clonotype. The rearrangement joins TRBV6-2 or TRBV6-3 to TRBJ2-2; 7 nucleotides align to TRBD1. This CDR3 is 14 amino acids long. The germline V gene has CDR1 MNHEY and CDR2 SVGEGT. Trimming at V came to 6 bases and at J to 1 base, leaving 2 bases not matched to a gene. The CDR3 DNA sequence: TGTGCCAGCAGGTGGACAGGGAACACCGGGGAGCTGTTTTTT. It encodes CASRWTGNTGELFF.

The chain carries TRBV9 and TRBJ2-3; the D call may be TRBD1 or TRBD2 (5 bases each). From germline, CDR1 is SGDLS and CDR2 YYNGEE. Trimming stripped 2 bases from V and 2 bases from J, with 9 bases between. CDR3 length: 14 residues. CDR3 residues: CASSVGDLTDTQYF. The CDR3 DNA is TGTGCCAGCAGCGTGGGGGACCTCACAGATACGCAGTATTTT.

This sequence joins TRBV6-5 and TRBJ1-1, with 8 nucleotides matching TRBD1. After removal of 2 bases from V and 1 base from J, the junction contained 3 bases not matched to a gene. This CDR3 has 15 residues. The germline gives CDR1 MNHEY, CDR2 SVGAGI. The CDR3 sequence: CASSYETGANTEAFF. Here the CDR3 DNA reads TGTGCCAGCAGTTACGAGACAGGGGCGAACACTGAAGCTTTCTTT.

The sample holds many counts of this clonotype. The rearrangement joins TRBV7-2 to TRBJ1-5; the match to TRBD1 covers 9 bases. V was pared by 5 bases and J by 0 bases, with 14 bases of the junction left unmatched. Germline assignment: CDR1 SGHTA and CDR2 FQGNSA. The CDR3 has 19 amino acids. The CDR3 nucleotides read TGTGCCAGCAGCCCCATGGGGACAGGGCTTTTCTATAGCAATCAGCCCCAGCATTTT. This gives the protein CASSPMGTGLFYSNQPQHF. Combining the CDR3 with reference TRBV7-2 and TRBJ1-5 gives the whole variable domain GAGVSQSPSNKVTEKGKDVELRCDPISGHTALYWYRQSLGQGLEFLIYFQGNSAPDKSGLPSDRFSAERTGGSVSTLTIQRTQQEDSAVYLCASSPMGTGLFYSNQPQHFGDGTRLSIL.

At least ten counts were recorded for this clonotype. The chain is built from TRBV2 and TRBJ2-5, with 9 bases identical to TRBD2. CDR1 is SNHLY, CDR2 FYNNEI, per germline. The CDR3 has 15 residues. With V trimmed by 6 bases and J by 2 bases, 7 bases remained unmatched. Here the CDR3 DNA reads TGTGCCAGCAGAGGTAGCGGGGGACTGCAAGAGACCCAGTACTTC. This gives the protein CASRGSGGLQETQYF.

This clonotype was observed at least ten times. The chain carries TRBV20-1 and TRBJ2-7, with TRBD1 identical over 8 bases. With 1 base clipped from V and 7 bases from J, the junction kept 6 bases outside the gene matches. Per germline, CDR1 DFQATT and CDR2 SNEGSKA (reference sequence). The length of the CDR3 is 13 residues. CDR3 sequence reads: CSARVDREEEQYF. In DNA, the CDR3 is TGCAGTGCTAGAGTGGACAGGGAAGAAGAGCAGTACTTC.

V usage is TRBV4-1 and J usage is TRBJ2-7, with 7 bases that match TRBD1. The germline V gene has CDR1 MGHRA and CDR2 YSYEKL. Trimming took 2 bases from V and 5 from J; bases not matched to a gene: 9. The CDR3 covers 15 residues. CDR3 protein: CASSQLVQGIDEQYF. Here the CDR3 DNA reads TGCGCCAGCAGCCAACTTGTACAGGGGATCGACGAGCAGTACTTC.

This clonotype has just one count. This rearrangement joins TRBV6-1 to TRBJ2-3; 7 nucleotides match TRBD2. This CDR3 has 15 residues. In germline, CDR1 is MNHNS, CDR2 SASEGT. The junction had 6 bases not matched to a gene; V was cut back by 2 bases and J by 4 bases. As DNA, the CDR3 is TGTGCCAGCAGTGAATTTGGGGGAGGGGCAGATACGCAGTATTTT. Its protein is CASSEFGGGADTQYF.